The 21 T cell receptor beta chains below were found in one sample sequenced in a study of cytotoxic CD8 clonotypes in ibrutinib-treated CLL. Sequenced by immunoSEQ multiplex PCR; TCRdb stores in-frame clones only, minus some. The data contain roughly 28,000 clones, 62% of them singletons. The source material was PBMCs, sampled before ibrutinib treatment. The receptors here all came from a human donor with chronic lymphocytic leukemia.

This clone has a handful of counts. The rearrangement links TRBV15 to TRBJ1-6, with a possible D match to TRBD1 (5 bases). Trimming pared 2 bases from V and 4 bases from J, leaving 6 bases between. The germline V gene has CDR1 LNHNV and CDR2 YYDKDF (reference sequence). CDR3 length equals 14 residues. The CDR3 DNA reads as TGTGCCACCAGCAGACAGGGTTATAATTCACCCCTCCACTTT. Protein sequence: CATSRQGYNSPLHF.

This clone was detected only a few times. This chain links TRBV19 with TRBJ1-2; D is unclear. V was shortened by 3 bases and J by 0 bases, with 11 bases between the two germline ends. Germline assignment: CDR1 LNHDA and CDR2 SQIVND (reference sequence). This CDR3 has 15 amino acids. The CDR3 DNA reads TGTGCCAGTAGTATTTGGAGGAAAGCTAACTATGGCTACACCTTC. Translated, it gives CASSIWRKANYGYTF.

CDR3 sequence (DNA): TGCGCCAGCAGTCAATCCAAGGGCGATCAGCCCCAGCATTTT. This sequence encodes CASSQSKGDQPQHF. The chain joins TRBV23-1 to TRBJ1-5; D not resolved. TRBV23-1 is treated as an ORF (open reading frame) with a function not yet certain. There are 14 residues in the CDR3. The V and J ends lost 0 bases and 5 bases respectively, with 8 bases between them.

CDR3 in amino acids: CASSFPRKQGHRSTDTQYF. The CDR3 bases are TGTGCCAGCAGCTTCCCCAGAAAACAGGGACACCGTAGCACAGATACGCAGTATTTT. The rearrangement uses TRBV7-2 and TRBJ2-3, with a tentative D call TRBD1 (6 bases). With 3 bases removed from V and 0 bases from J, the gap between germline ends came to 22 bases. CDR1 is SGHTA, CDR2 FQGNSA, per germline. CDR3 length: 19 amino acids.

The J gene is TRBJ1-5, the V gene TRBV29-1, with D perhaps matching TRBD1 (6 bases). V gave up 6 bases and J gave up 4 bases, with 13 bases separating them. Looked up from germline, CDR1 is SQVTM and CDR2 is ANQGSEA. The CDR3 has 13 residues. The CDR3 protein is CSVRGGYNQPQHF. CDR3 in DNA: TGCAGCGTCCGAGGGGGATATAATCAGCCCCAGCATTTT.

The gene calls are TRBV18 and TRBJ1-3; D is ambiguous. V shed 3 bases and J shed 2 bases, with 8 bases lying between them. The CDR3 covers 14 residues. The germline CDR1 and CDR2 sequences are KGHSH and LQKENI. The CDR3 sequence: CASSPVSTGNTIYF. CDR3 nucleotides: TGTGCCAGCTCACCTGTTTCGACTGGAAACACCATATATTTT.

V usage is TRBV15 and J usage is TRBJ2-3; 7 positions agree with TRBD1. The CDR3 runs 19 residues. V lost 6 bases, J lost 2 bases, and 20 bases stayed unmatched. Germline lookup yields CDR1 LNHNV and CDR2 YYDKDF (reference sequence). CDR3 nucleotides: TGTGCCACCAGTTTCCCAGGGGGAAGGGCCCGGTCAAACACAGATACGCAGTATTTT. This codes for CATSFPGGRARSNTDTQYF.

The chain uses TRBV27 and TRBJ2-7; D may be TRBD1 (5 bases). Trimming took 7 bases from V and 0 from J, leaving 16 bases between them. The CDR3 covers 15 residues. CDR1 is MNHEY and CDR2 is SMNVEV in the germline V gene (reference sequence). The CDR3 sequence is CASKGAGMSSYEQYF. CDR3 nucleotide sequence: TGTGCCAGCAAAGGGGCAGGGATGAGCTCCTACGAGCAGTACTTC.

V is TRBV15 and J is TRBJ1-6; D gene ambiguous. The CDR3 totals 14 residues. Germline lookup yields CDR1 LNHNV and CDR2 YYDKDF (reference sequence). Trimming pared 5 bases from V and 9 bases from J, leaving 14 bases between. In nucleotides, the CDR3 is TGTGCCACCAGCCTTCACGCGCACGGTTCACCCCTCCACTTT. Translating it yields CATSLHAHGSPLHF.

The J gene is TRBJ2-3, the V gene TRBV5-1; tentatively, D is TRBD2 (6 bases). The germline V and J ends were trimmed by 1 base and 2 bases, with 14 bases remaining between them. The CDR3 consists of 16 residues. Germline CDR1 and CDR2: SGHRS and YFSETQ. This CDR3 is CASSLSASANTDTQYF. The CDR3 DNA is TGCGCCAGCAGCTTGTCTGCTAGCGCTAACACAGATACGCAGTATTTT.

This clone was found a few times. V and J are TRBV10-3 and TRBJ2-3; TRBD1 aligns across 9 bases. Germline-derived CDR1 and CDR2 are ENHRY and SYGVKD. The length of the CDR3 is 13 residues. Germline trimming cut 11 bases from V and 2 bases from J; bases unmatched to any gene: 5. CDR3 protein: CAGGTGNTDTQYF. CDR3 DNA sequence: TGTGCCGGCGGGACAGGGAACACAGATACGCAGTATTTT.

This chain uses TRBV6-1 with TRBJ2-2, with D possibly TRBD1 on 5 matching bases. In germline, CDR1 is MNHNS, CDR2 SASEGT. V dropped 7 bases and J dropped 3 bases, with 9 bases sitting between them. This CDR3 comprises 13 residues. The CDR3 reads CASTSRDTGELFF. The CDR3 region has the DNA TGTGCCAGCACGTCCAGGGACACCGGGGAGCTGTTTTTT.

The CDR3 region has the DNA TGTGCCACCAGCAGAGAACGAACCGGGACTAGCGGGAGTATAAGGGCCGGGGAGCTGTTTTTT. It specifies CATSRERTGTSGSIRAGELFF. The chain uses TRBV15 and TRBJ2-2; 14 bases align to TRBD2. Looked up from germline, CDR1 is LNHNV and CDR2 is YYDKDF (reference sequence). The J segment lost 6 bases and the V segment lost 0 bases, leaving 15 bases of the junction unmatched. This CDR3 is built from 21 residues.

Here the CDR3 reads CASSQDGPGGNTGELFF. In DNA form, the CDR3 reads TGTGCCAGCAGCCAAGATGGTCCGGGAGGGAACACCGGGGAGCTGTTTTTT. The chain uses TRBV4-2 and TRBJ2-2; 7 bases align to TRBD2. Germline values: CDR1 LGHNA, CDR2 YNFKEQ. The length of the CDR3 is 17 residues. The V gene end was trimmed by 0 bases and the J gene end by 1 base; junction bases not matched to a gene: 5.

J is TRBJ2-5 and V is TRBV18; perhaps D is TRBD1 or TRBD2 (5 bases each). V was shortened by 8 bases and J by 2 bases, with 12 bases between the two germline ends. The CDR3 covers 13 residues. CDR1 is KGHSH, CDR2 LQKENI, per germline. The CDR3 protein is CASQRGEQETQYF. The CDR3 DNA reads TGTGCCAGCCAGCGAGGGGAACAAGAGACCCAGTACTTC.

This sequence joins TRBV28 and TRBJ2-2; unclear D gene. This CDR3 comprises 14 residues. Germline V CDR1 and CDR2: MDHEN, SYDVKM. Trimming stripped 6 bases from V and 0 bases from J, with 8 bases between. CDR3 coding DNA: TGTGCCAGCAGGGGTGGAACGAACACCGGGGAGCTGTTTTTT. It specifies CASRGGTNTGELFF. Full variable domain (missing parts from reference TRBV28 and TRBJ2-2): DVKVTQSSRYLVKRTGEKVFLECVQDMDHENMFWYRQDPGLGLRLIYFSYDVKMKEKGDIPEGYSVSREKKERFSLILESASTNQTSMYLCASRGGTNTGELFFGEGSRLTVL.

The chain joins TRBV5-1 to TRBJ2-5; possibly TRBD1 or TRBD2 for D (6 bases each). The CDR3 covers 15 residues. V dropped 0 bases and J dropped 4 bases, with 13 bases sitting between them. CDR1 SGHRS and CDR2 YFSETQ come from the germline V gene. The CDR3 spells CASSLAGGRPETQYF. DNA for the CDR3: TGCGCCAGCAGCTTGGCCGGGGGCAGACCAGAGACCCAGTACTTC. The whole variable domain, remainder taken from reference TRBV5-1 and TRBJ2-5, is KAGVTQTPRYLIKTRGQQVTLSCSPISGHRSVSWYQQTPGQGLQFLFEYFSETQRNKGNFPGRFSGRQFSNSRSEMNVSTLELGDSALYLCASSLAGGRPETQYFGPGTRLLVL.

This clone was counted between two and nine times. V usage is TRBV25-1 and J usage is TRBJ1-2; D is perhaps TRBD1 (5 bases). In germline, CDR1 is MGHDK, CDR2 SYGVNS. The ends were cut back, 9 bases at V and 1 base at J, with 9 bases in the middle. The CDR3 is 12 residues long. CDR3 amino acids: CASSQVNYGYTF. DNA of the CDR3: TGTGCCAGTTCACAGGTTAACTATGGCTACACCTTC.

Only a few counts were recorded for this clone. The rearrangement joins TRBV2 to TRBJ2-3; the match to TRBD2 covers 10 bases. CDR1 is SNHLY, CDR2 FYNNEI, per germline. CDR3 length equals 17 residues. Trimming removed 3 bases from V and 2 bases from J; junction bases left unmatched: 8. CDR3 residues: CASSELVAGGYTDTQYF. CDR3 coding DNA: TGTGCCAGCAGTGAGTTAGTAGCGGGAGGTTACACAGATACGCAGTATTTT.

This chain joins TRBV5-1 and TRBJ2-2; D is possibly TRBD1 (6 bases). Germline V gene sequence: CDR1 SGHRS, CDR2 YFSETQ. The CDR3 is made up of 15 amino acids. Trimming took 3 bases from V and 8 from J, leaving 17 bases between them. The CDR3 DNA reads TGCGCCAGCAGCTGGGCGGACAGCAGCCAAGGGGAGCTGTTTTTT. This encodes CASSWADSSQGELFF. The entire variable domain, with the rest obtained from reference TRBV5-1 and TRBJ2-2, is as follows: KAGVTQTPRYLIKTRGQQVTLSCSPISGHRSVSWYQQTPGQGLQFLFEYFSETQRNKGNFPGRFSGRQFSNSRSEMNVSTLELGDSALYLCASSWADSSQGELFFGEGSRLTVL.

The V gene is TRBV19, the J gene TRBJ2-3, with 13 bases identical to TRBD2. CDR3 length: 18 residues. Germline CDR1 and CDR2: LNHDA and SQIVND (reference sequence). The V gene end was trimmed by 10 bases and the J gene end by 4 bases; junction bases not matched to a gene: 17. The CDR3, as DNA: TGTGCCACCCCGGACAGGGAAGGACTAGCGGGAGACCCAGATACGCAGTATTTT. It encodes CATPDREGLAGDPDTQYF. The variable domain in full, with the rest retrieved from reference TRBV19 and TRBJ2-3, is DGGITQSPKYLFRKEGQNVTLSCEQNLNHDAMYWYRQDPGQGLRLIYYSQIVNDFQKGDIAEGYSVSREKKESFPLTVTSAQKNPTAFYLCATPDREGLAGDPDTQYFGPGTRLTVL.